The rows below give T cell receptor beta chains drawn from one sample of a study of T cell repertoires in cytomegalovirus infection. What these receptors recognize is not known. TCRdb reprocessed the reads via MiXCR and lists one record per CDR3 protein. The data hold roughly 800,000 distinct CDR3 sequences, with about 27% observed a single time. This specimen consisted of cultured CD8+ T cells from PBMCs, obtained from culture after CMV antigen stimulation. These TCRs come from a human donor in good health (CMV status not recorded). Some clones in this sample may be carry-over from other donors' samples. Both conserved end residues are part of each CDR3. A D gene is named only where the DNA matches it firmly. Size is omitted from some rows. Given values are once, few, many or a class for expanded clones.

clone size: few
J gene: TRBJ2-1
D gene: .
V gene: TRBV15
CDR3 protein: CATSPQRYNEQFF
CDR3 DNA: TGTGCCACCAGCCCACAGAGATACAATGAGCAGTTCTTC

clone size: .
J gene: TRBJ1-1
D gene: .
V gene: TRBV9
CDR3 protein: CASGPWGSEAFF
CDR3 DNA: TGTGCCAGCGGCCCTTGGGGGTCTGAAGCTTTCTTT

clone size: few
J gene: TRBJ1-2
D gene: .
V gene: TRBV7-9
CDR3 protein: CASSLGVGRNGYTF
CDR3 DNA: TGTGCCAGCAGCTTAGGAGTGGGTAGGAATGGCTACACCTTC

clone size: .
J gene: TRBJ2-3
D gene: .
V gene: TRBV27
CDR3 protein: CASSARLDTQYF
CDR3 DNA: TGTGCCAGCAGTGCCCGACTTGATACGCAGTATTTT

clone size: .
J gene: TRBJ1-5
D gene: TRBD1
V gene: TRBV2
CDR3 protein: CASGGDRIISNQPQHF
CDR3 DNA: TGTGCCAGCGGTGGGGACAGGATTATTAGCAATCAGCCCCAGCATTTT

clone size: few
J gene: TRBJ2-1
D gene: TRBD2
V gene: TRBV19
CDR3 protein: CASSRFFSGGYNEQFF
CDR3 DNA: TGTGCCAGTAGTAGGTTCTTTAGCGGGGGCTACAATGAGCAGTTCTTC

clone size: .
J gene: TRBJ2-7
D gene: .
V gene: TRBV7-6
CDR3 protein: CASSFGVAYEQYF
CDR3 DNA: TGTGCCAGCAGCTTCGGGGTTGCCTACGAGCAGTACTTC

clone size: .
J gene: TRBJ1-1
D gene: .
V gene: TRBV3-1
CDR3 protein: CASSHVSGVPSEAFF
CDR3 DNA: TGTGCCAGCAGCCACGTCTCGGGAGTTCCCTCTGAAGCTTTCTTT

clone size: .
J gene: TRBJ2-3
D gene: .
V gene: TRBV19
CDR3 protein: CASSPSGNTQYF
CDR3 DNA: TGTGCCAGTAGTCCTTCGGGCAATACGCAGTATTTT

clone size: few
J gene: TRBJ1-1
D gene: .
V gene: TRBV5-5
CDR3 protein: CASSYRQNTEAFF
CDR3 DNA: TGTGCCAGCAGCTATAGGCAGAACACTGAAGCTTTCTTT

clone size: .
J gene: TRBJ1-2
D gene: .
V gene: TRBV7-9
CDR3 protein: CASSSGGTNYGYTF
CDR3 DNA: TGTGCCAGCAGCTCGGGGGGGACTAACTATGGCTACACCTTC

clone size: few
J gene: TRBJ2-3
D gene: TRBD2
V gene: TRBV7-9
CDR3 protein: CASSSTSGGAPDTQYF
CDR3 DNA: TGTGCCAGCAGCTCCACTAGCGGGGGGGCCCCAGATACGCAGTATTTT

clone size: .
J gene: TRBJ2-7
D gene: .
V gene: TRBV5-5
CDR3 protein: CASSIPGIPTYEQYF
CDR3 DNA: TGTGCCAGCAGCATCCCCGGGATTCCTACCTACGAGCAGTACTTC

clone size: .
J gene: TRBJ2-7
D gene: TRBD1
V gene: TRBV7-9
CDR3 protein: CASSPPGTADEQYF
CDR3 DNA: TGTGCCAGCAGCCCCCCGGGGACAGCGGACGAGCAGTACTTC

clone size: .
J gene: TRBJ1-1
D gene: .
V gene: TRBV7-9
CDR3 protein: CASSPEAWQGEAFF
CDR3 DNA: TGTGCCAGCAGCCCAGAGGCCTGGCAGGGCGAAGCTTTCTTT

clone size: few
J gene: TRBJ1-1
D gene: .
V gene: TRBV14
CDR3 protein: CASSKRPGVTEAFF
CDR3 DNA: TGTGCCAGCAGCAAGAGGCCAGGGGTCACTGAAGCTTTCTTT

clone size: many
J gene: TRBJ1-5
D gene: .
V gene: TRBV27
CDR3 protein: CASSFRDPRTVNQPQHF
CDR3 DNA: TGTGCCAGCAGTTTCAGGGACCCCCGGACTGTCAATCAGCCCCAGCATTTT

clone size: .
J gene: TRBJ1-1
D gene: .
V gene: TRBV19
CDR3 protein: CASKSEGTPNTEAFF
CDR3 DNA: TGTGCCAGTAAGTCAGAAGGGACGCCAAACACTGAAGCTTTCTTT

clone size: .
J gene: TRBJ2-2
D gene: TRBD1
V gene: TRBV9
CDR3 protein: CASSAQITGGVLNTGELFF
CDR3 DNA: TGTGCCAGCAGCGCCCAGATAACAGGGGGAGTTTTGAACACCGGGGAGCTGTTTTTT

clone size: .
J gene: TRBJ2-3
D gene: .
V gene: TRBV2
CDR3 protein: CASSEGFFTDTQYF
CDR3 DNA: TGTGCCAGCAGTGAAGGGTTCTTCACAGATACGCAGTATTTT

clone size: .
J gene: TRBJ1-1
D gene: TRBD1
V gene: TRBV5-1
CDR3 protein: CASSFTGVNTEAFF
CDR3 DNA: TGCGCCAGCAGCTTTACAGGGGTGAACACTGAAGCTTTCTTT